The clone carrying this T cell receptor (beta chain) has only a few counts. What it recognizes is unknown. One end of the junction fails to match germline, which may point to a read error. This sample is drawn from a study of identical twins. Study-level points and caveats: The abundant beta clonotypes from cord blood had fewer insertions, and memory repertoires had none of this. Twin-shared out-of-frame alpha sequences were enriched for low generation probability.

This CDR3 has 12 residues. Using its own MiXCR run on the 5' RACE reads, TCRdb lists one record per CDR3 protein. The data contain 510,000 or so distinct CDR3 sequences, roughly 15% of them singletons. These same data were also listed under a study on yellow fever vaccine responses in identical twins. That paper states: Twins' vaccine T cell responses were reported to seem partly convergent and partly personalized.

The rearrangement links TRBV12-3 or TRBV12-4 to TRBJ2-1, with D possibly being TRBD1 (5 bases). Sequenced sample: CD4+ T cells sorted from blood. The source of this sequence is a woman under 30 in good health. CDR3 DNA sequence: TGTGCCAGTAGAGATACCACCGGAATGACAGTCTTC. Translating gives CASRDTTGMTVF.